This TCR beta chain was observed in a study of blood T cell repertoires in COVID-19. The overall study: Collection of acute and convalescent COVID-19 samples took place in the United States, Italy and Spain. From T cells, B-cell-depleted T cells, or PBMCs came the material, which was cDNA or gDNA.

The CDR3 runs to 15 residues. Germline lookup yields CDR1 MNHEY and CDR2 SMNVEV (reference sequence). Germline trimming cut 8 bases from V and 4 bases from J; bases unmatched to any gene: 7. In the source study's methods: Amplification with reference gene primers provided the estimates of nucleated cell counts. Here immunoSEQ multiplex PCR was the method, and the copy in TCRdb shows in-frame clones only, minus some. V and J calls and clone size are those listed in that table; D and trimming were worked out from the DNA. The top ten clones hold roughly 3% of a sample with approximately 230,000 clones, 70% to 90% of them seen once.

What was sequenced was peripheral blood. The source of this sequence is a man aged 18 to 30 with active or convalescent COVID-19. This chain uses TRBV27 with TRBJ2-2; 10 nucleotides line up with TRBD2. CDR3 loop: CASGLASGGTGELFF. The CDR3 DNA is TGTGCCAGCGGGTTGGCTAGCGGGGGCACCGGGGAGCTGTTTTTT.